This T cell receptor (beta chain) was documented in a study of CD8 T cells in ankylosing spondylitis. This clonotype has at least ten counts. In TCRdb, the 5' RACE reads were re-called with MiXCR into one record per CDR3 protein. The data contain around 32,000 distinct CDR3 sequences, roughly 7.2% of them singletons. Per the germline V gene, CDR1 is MDHEN and CDR2 is SYDVKM. With V trimmed by 10 bases and J by 2 bases, 5 bases remained unmatched. The CDR3 is made up of 13 amino acids. This receptor was identified in a male donor with ankylosing spondylitis or in good health (not recorded which). The V and J genes are TRBV28 and TRBJ1-1; 9 bases map to TRBD1. The sequenced material came from blood, either unsorted or a sorted T cell fraction (not recorded which). The CDR3 bases are TGTGCCACCCGGGACAGGGCTAACACTGAAGCTTTCTTT. Residues: CATRDRANTEAFF. Drawing the rest from reference TRBV28 and TRBJ1-1, the complete variable domain is DVKVTQSSRYLVKRTGEKVFLECVQDMDHENMFWYRQDPGLGLRLIYFSYDVKMKEKGDIPEGYSVSREKKERFSLILESASTNQTSMYLCATRDRANTEAFFGQGTRLTVV.